Listed below are T cell receptor beta chains from one sample, sequenced in a study of blood T cell repertoires in COVID-19. Measured with immunoSEQ multiplex PCR; TCRdb has only the in-frame clones, and not every one. The repertoire consists of roughly 53,000 clones, with approximately 84% occurring once and the leading ten covering roughly 15%. Specimen: peripheral blood. Source of these receptors: a man between 70 and 80 years old with active COVID-19. Each CDR3 is given with its conserved first and last residue. The D gene is left open where the match is weak.

TRBV15	TRBD2	TRBJ2-1	TGTGCCACCAGCCCTTTACTAGCGGGGTCCTACAATGAGCAGTTCTTC	CATSPLLAGSYNEQFF
TRBV7-2	.	TRBJ1-1	TGTGCCAGCAGCTTAAGGGGACTTAACACTGAAGCTTTCTTT	CASSLRGLNTEAFF
TRBV5-5	.	TRBJ2-1	TGTGCCAGCATCCCGCGCGAGCGTTCCTACAATGAGCAGTTCTTC	CASIPRERSYNEQFF
TRBV27	TRBD1	TRBJ1-2	TGTGCCAGCAGTCCCTCCCGGGACAGGGAGGGCTACACCTTC	CASSPSRDREGYTF
TRBV28	.	TRBJ1-2	TGTGCCAGCAGTTTACCGGGGAATGGCTACACCTTC	CASSLPGNGYTF
TRBV5-5	.	TRBJ2-6	TGTGCCAGCAGCACCCTAACGAGCTCTGGGGCCAACGTCCTGACTTTC	CASSTLTSSGANVLTF
TRBV29-1	.	TRBJ2-1	TGCAGCGTTGAACCTTACTCCTACAATGAGCAGTTCTTC	CSVEPYSYNEQFF
TRBV3-1/TRBV3-2	TRBD1	TRBJ2-1	TGTGCCAGCACCGGAACAGGGGGCTCCTACAATGAGCAGTTCTTC	CASTGTGGSYNEQFF
TRBV3-1/TRBV3-2	.	TRBJ1-6	TGTGCCAGCAGCCCAACCCATGCAGATTCACCCCTCCACTTT	CASSPTHADSPLHF
TRBV5-6	.	TRBJ1-4	TGTGCCAGCAGCCGGGGTAATGAAAAACTGTTTTTT	CASSRGNEKLFF
TRBV15	.	TRBJ2-1	TGTGCCACCAGCAGAGGGGTCGGGCTAGCAGAAAATGAGCAGTTCTTC	CATSRGVGLAENEQFF
TRBV7-2	TRBD2	TRBJ2-3	TGTGCCAGCAGCCTGGGACTAGCGGGCTCTAGCACAGATACGCAGTATTTT	CASSLGLAGSSTDTQYF
TRBV9	.	TRBJ2-7	TGTGCCAGCAGCCCTCGACAGGACGCCTACGAGCAGTACTTC	CASSPRQDAYEQYF
TRBV4-2	.	TRBJ2-1	TGTGCCAGCAGCCAAGAATTGGGCTACTCCTACAATGAGCAGTTCTTC	CASSQELGYSYNEQFF
TRBV2	TRBD2	TRBJ2-4	TGTGCCAGCAGGGGAGCAACTAGCGGGCCTGGGGTCCTAGCCAAAAACATTCAGTACTTC	CASRGATSGPGVLAKNIQYF